The sequence of this T cell receptor (beta chain) was determined in a study of cytomegalovirus exposure and HLA in healthy donors. A word on this clone: Its target is not known.

Study-wide points: A later analysis reportedly found that, within productive TCRs, an Asian-associated ancestry cluster had fewer N-insertions than the mean observed across the approximately 600 donors.

Researchers ran the PCR with 60 Vbeta and 13 Jbeta primers. TCRdb's table, derived via immunoSEQ multiplex PCR, lists solely in-frame clones and lacks some. The data show roughly 140,000 clones, almost 80% seen once. V shed 4 bases, J shed 4 bases, and the junction held 7 bases outside the gene matches. CDR1 and CDR2 from the germline V gene are SGHAT and FQDESV (reference sequence). The CDR3 has 16 amino acids. This sequence was found in a male donor in good health and CMV-seronegative. Sequenced: PBMCs. This chain uses TRBV11-1 with TRBJ2-1; 10 positions agree with TRBD1. This CDR3 reads CASSSRDRGLYNEQFF. The CDR3 region has the DNA TGTGCCAGCAGCTCCCGGGACAGGGGCCTTTACAATGAGCAGTTCTTC.